The sample holds one count of the clone carrying this TCR beta chain. Its target is not known. CDR3 length: 13 amino acids. Germline CDR1 and CDR2: LNHNV and YYDKDF (reference sequence). Trimming took 0 bases from V and 9 from J, leaving 11 bases between them. The sample is drawn from a study of PD-1 blockade in classical Hodgkin lymphoma. As for the study in general: Patients were dosed intravenously with nivolumab at 3 mg/kg every 2 weeks. Study outcomes and limitations: Among the patients, those starting nivolumab under 1 year after ASCT were excluded.

Libraries were prepared by immunoSEQ multiplex PCR; TCRdb keeps only in-frame clonotypes and omits some of them. The repertoire consists of 34,000 or so clones, with about four fifths occurring once and the leading ten covering about 18%. Time point denoted: cycle 4 day 1 (C4D1), after about 6 weeks of nivolumab. Brentuximab vedotin exposure varied among the patients, all of whom had relapsed after autologous stem cell transplantation. The receptor comes from a human donor with classical Hodgkin lymphoma. The V gene is TRBV15, the J gene TRBJ1-1; D gene ambiguous. The sample consisted of peripheral blood mononuclear cells (PBMCs), taken before the fourth cycle of nivolumab. The CDR3 spells CATSRDPGMKAFF. In DNA form, the CDR3 reads TGTGCCACCAGCAGAGACCCGGGGATGAAAGCTTTCTTT.